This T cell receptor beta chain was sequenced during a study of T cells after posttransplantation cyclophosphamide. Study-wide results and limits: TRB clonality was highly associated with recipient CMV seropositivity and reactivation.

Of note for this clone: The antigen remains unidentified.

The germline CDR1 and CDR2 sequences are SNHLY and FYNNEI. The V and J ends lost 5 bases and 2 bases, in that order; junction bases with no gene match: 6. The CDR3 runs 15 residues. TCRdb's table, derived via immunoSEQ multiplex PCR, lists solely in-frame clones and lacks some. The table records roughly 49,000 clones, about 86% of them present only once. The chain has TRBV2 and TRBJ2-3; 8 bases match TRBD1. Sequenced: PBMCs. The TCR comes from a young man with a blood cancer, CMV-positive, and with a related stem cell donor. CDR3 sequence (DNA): TGTGCCAGCAGTACACAGGGGGGTGTCACAGATACGCAGTATTTT. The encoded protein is CASSTQGGVTDTQYF.